Only one count was recorded for the clone carrying this T cell receptor beta chain. The antigen remains undetermined. A much larger clone lies one base from this, so it may be a read error. This sample is part of a study of glioma-infiltrating T cells. Whole-study results and caveats: Tissue-blood divergence was below expectation in non-neoplastic patients, above in gliomas. Tissue and blood shared very few CDR3 sequences.

The iRepertoire nested amplicon-rescue multiplex PCR amplified TCR alpha and beta CDR3s from RNA. TCRdb recomputed calls from the multiplex PCR reads with MiXCR, one row per CDR3 protein. This table has about 200,000 distinct CDR3 sequences, 32% appearing once. The CDR3 runs to 14 residues. CDR1 is MGHRA, CDR2 YSYEKL, per germline. The V gene is TRBV4-1, the J gene TRBJ1-4; possible D gene TRBD1, 6 bases. The source material was glioma tissue, nonneoplastic brain tissue, or PBMCs (not recorded which). The source of this sequence is a human donor with low-grade glioma or glioblastoma, undergoing nonglioma brain surgery, or in good health (not recorded which). CDR3: CASTQGGEGEKLFF. CDR3 DNA: TGCGCCAGCACCCAAGGGGGAGAGGGTGAAAAACTGTTTTTT.